These 18 T cell receptor beta chains share one sample of origin, sequenced in a study of T cells in Graves' hyperthyroidism and ophthalmopathy. From RNA transcripts, TCR beta CDR3 regions were amplified. The HTBI primer set was used in a first-round RT-PCR of the TCR CDR3. TCRdb recomputed calls from the multiplex PCR reads with MiXCR, one row per CDR3 protein. Of under 300,000 distinct CDR3 sequences listed, about 15% are singletons. Sequencing was performed on blood. All receptors derive from a woman in her 40s with Graves' hyperthyroidism that later progressed to Graves' ophthalmopathy.

There are many counts of this clonotype. The chain links TRBV6-1 to TRBJ1-2; a possible D gene is TRBD1 (5 bases). V gave up 5 bases and J gave up 4 bases, with 17 bases separating them. In germline, CDR1 is MNHNS, CDR2 SASEGT. CDR3 length: 15 amino acids. The CDR3, as DNA: TGTGCCAGCAGTTACGCGCGGGGCAAGGGCTATGGCTACACCTTC. Translated: CASSYARGKGYGYTF.

This clonotype was recorded at least ten times. The V and J genes are TRBV30 and TRBJ2-7; TRBD2 matches 9 bases. With 2 bases clipped from V and 0 bases from J, the junction kept 5 bases outside the gene matches. CDR1 is GTSNPN, CDR2 SVGIG, per germline (reference sequence). The CDR3 runs to 15 residues. CDR3 coding DNA: TGTGCCTGGAGTATGACTAGCGGACCCTCCTACGAGCAGTACTTC. Its protein is CAWSMTSGPSYEQYF.

This chain connects TRBV5-1 to TRBJ2-5; 15 bases are a match to TRBD2. Germline V lookup: CDR1 SGHRS, CDR2 YFSETQ. With V trimmed by 1 base and J by 5 bases, 9 bases remained unmatched. The CDR3 has 18 residues. The CDR3 here is CASSLLGTSGRMAETQYF. CDR3 sequence (DNA): TGCGCCAGCAGCTTGTTAGGGACTAGCGGGAGGATGGCGGAGACCCAGTACTTC.

This clonotype was observed many times. CDR3 nucleotides: TGTGCCAGCAGTGACGACTACAATGAGCAGTTCTTC. Translating gives CASSDDYNEQFF. The chain is built from TRBV2 and TRBJ2-1, with D unclear. Germline CDR1 and CDR2: SNHLY and FYNNEI. The CDR3 sequence is 12 residues long. V was pared by 3 bases and J by 3 bases, with 3 bases between.

This clonotype was observed many times. This chain joins TRBV2 and TRBJ2-7; possible D gene TRBD1, 5 bases. Germline V CDR1 and CDR2: SNHLY, FYNNEI. This CDR3 is 12 amino acids long. V shed 4 bases and J shed 6 bases, with 10 bases lying between them. CDR3 residues: CASSGQGIEQYF. The CDR3 DNA is TGTGCCAGCAGTGGGCAGGGAATCGAGCAGTACTTC.

This clonotype was counted many times. This sequence joins TRBV2 and TRBJ2-7; D gene unclear. The ends were cut back, 6 bases at V and 2 bases at J, with 14 bases in the middle. The CDR3 covers 14 residues. Germline V lookup: CDR1 SNHLY, CDR2 FYNNEI. The CDR3 here is CASSWTGPTYEQYF. The CDR3 region has the DNA TGTGCCAGCAGCTGGACCGGACCGACCTACGAGCAGTACTTC.

The J gene is TRBJ1-5, the V gene TRBV28, with D maybe TRBD1 (6 bases). Looked up from germline, CDR1 is MDHEN and CDR2 is SYDVKM. The length of the CDR3 is 16 residues. V lost 3 bases and J lost 2, with 14 bases in between. CDR3 in amino acids: CASSLERGAGNQPQHF. CDR3 in DNA: TGTGCCAGCAGTTTGGAGAGGGGGGCAGGCAATCAGCCCCAGCATTTT.

Ten or more counts support this clonotype. The V call is TRBV12-3 or TRBV12-4, the J call TRBJ2-7, with a weak D call TRBD1 (6 bases). The V and J ends lost 4 bases and 6 bases respectively, with 10 bases between them. The CDR3 extends over 12 amino acids. The CDR3, as DNA: TGTGCCAGCAGTTCCGGGACAACCGAGCAGTACTTC. The encoded protein is CASSSGTTEQYF.

In this sample, this clonotype turned up many times. The V call is TRBV28, the J call TRBJ2-7; D call uncertain. V lost 4 bases and J 2 bases, leaving 15 bases between the germline ends. Germline V gene lookup returns CDR1 MDHEN and CDR2 SYDVKM. This CDR3 contains 15 residues. The CDR3 loop is CASSSPSQLTYEQYF. As DNA, the CDR3 is TGTGCCAGCAGTTCGCCATCACAGCTTACCTACGAGCAGTACTTC.

This clonotype was found many times. CDR3 nucleotide sequence: TGCGCCAGCAGCTTGACTCTCCGGGGGGAGCTGTTTTTT. This gives the protein CASSLTLRGELFF. The chain recombines TRBV5-1 with TRBJ2-2, with no clear D. Per the germline V gene, CDR1 is SGHRS and CDR2 is YFSETQ. The CDR3 length is 13 residues. Trimming removed 1 base at V and 8 bases at J, with 9 bases between.

This clonotype came up many times. The chain is built from TRBV5-1 and TRBJ2-3; D is uncertain. The V gene lost 0 bases and the J gene lost 2 bases, with 10 bases spanning the gap. CDR3 length: 15 amino acids. CDR1 is SGHRS, CDR2 YFSETQ, per germline. The CDR3 reads CASSLVSSNTDTQYF. CDR3 nucleotide sequence: TGCGCCAGCAGCTTGGTTTCTTCGAACACAGATACGCAGTATTTT.

This clonotype was recorded many times. V and J are TRBV30 and TRBJ2-2; D ambiguous. V gave up 0 bases and J gave up 5 bases, with 4 bases separating them. Germline CDR1 reads GTSNPN; CDR2 reads SVGIG (reference sequence). The CDR3 covers 12 residues. CDR3: CAWSVLTGELFF. The CDR3 nucleotides read TGTGCCTGGAGTGTACTGACCGGGGAGCTGTTTTTT.

The rearrangement joins TRBV6-1 to TRBJ2-2, with no clear D. Trimming stripped 1 base from V and 2 bases from J, with 11 bases between. Germline CDR1 and CDR2: MNHNS and SASEGT. There are 16 residues in the CDR3. Here the CDR3 DNA reads TGTGCCAGCAGTGAAGTGTGGGCGGATAACACCGGGGAGCTGTTTTTT. Translation: CASSEVWADNTGELFF.

The chain uses TRBV20-1 and TRBJ1-1, with D unresolved. Germline assignment: CDR1 DFQATT and CDR2 SNEGSKA (reference sequence). The V end was cut by 4 bases, the J end by 0 bases, with 9 bases between. The CDR3 length is 13 residues. The chain's CDR3 is CSATGPMNTEAFF. In nucleotides, the CDR3 is TGCAGTGCTACCGGGCCTATGAACACTGAAGCTTTCTTT.

The J gene is TRBJ1-5, the V gene TRBV2; D not resolved. Germline CDR1 is SNHLY and CDR2 is FYNNEI. The germline V and J ends were trimmed by 6 bases and 0 bases, with 12 bases remaining between them. The CDR3 has 15 residues. The CDR3 DNA sequence: TGTGCCAGCAGGGAACAGACGTATAGCAATCAGCCCCAGCATTTT. This translates into CASREQTYSNQPQHF.

This clonotype was counted at least ten times. The chain combines TRBV29-1 with TRBJ2-3; D is unclear. Germline V lookup: CDR1 SQVTM, CDR2 ANQGSEA. Trimming left V 7 bases short and J 2 bases short, with 7 bases between. The CDR3 runs 11 residues. The CDR3 coding sequence is TGCAGCGGCGGAACCACAGATACGCAGTATTTT. Its translation is CSGGTTDTQYF.

This clonotype was seen ten or more times. This chain joins TRBV30 and TRBJ1-4; unclear D gene. The CDR3 is made up of 13 amino acids. Trimming removed 4 bases at V and 4 bases at J, with 10 bases between. CDR1 and CDR2 (germline): GTSNPN, SVGIG (reference sequence). The CDR3 DNA reads as TGTGCCTGGATGGCAAGTTATAATGAAAAACTGTTTTTT. It yields the protein CAWMASYNEKLFF.

This clonotype was observed many times. The chain is built from TRBV29-1 and TRBJ1-1; 7 bases fit TRBD1. V shed 4 bases and J 5 bases; nucleotides not matched to a gene: 7. This CDR3 contains 13 residues. Germline V gene sequence: CDR1 SQVTM, CDR2 ANQGSEA. Here the CDR3 DNA reads TGCAGCGTTGCTACAGGGGAATGGACTGAAGCTTTCTTT. This gives the protein CSVATGEWTEAFF. Supplemented by reference TRBV29-1 and TRBJ1-1, the full variable domain reads SAVISQKPSRDICQRGTSLTIQCQVDSQVTMMFWYRQQPGQSLTLIATANQGSEATYESGFVIDKFPISRPNLTFSTLTVSNMSPEDSSIYLCSVATGEWTEAFFGQGTRLTVV.